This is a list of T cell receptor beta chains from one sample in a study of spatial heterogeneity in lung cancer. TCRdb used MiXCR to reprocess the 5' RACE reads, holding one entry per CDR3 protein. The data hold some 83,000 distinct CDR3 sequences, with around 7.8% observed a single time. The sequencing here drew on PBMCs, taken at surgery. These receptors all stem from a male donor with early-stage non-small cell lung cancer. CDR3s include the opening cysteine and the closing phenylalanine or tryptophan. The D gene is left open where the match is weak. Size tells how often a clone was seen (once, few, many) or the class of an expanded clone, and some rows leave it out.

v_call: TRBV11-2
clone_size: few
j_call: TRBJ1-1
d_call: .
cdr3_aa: CASSPWAGGENTEAFF
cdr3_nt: TGTGCCAGCAGCCCGTGGGCGGGGGGAGAGAACACTGAAGCTTTCTTT

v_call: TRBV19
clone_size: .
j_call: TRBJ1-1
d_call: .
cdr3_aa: CASSIGRSNTEAFF
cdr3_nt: TGTGCCAGTAGTATCGGGAGGTCTAACACTGAAGCTTTCTTT

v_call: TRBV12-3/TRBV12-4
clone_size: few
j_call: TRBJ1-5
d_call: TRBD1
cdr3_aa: CASSPGTDSNQPQHF
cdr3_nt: TGTGCCAGCAGCCCTGGGACAGATAGCAATCAGCCCCAGCATTTT

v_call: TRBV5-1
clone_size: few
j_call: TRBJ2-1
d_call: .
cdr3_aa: CASSLAASSYNEQFF
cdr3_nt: TGCGCCAGCAGCTTGGCAGCAAGCTCCTACAATGAGCAGTTCTTC

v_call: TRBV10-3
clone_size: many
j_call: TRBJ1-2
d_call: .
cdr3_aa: CAISESILGGYTF
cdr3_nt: TGTGCCATCAGTGAGTCGATTTTAGGCGGCTACACCTTC

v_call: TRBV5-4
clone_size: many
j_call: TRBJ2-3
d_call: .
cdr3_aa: CASSSRRSTDTQYF
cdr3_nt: TGTGCCAGCAGCTCGCGGAGAAGCACAGATACGCAGTATTTT

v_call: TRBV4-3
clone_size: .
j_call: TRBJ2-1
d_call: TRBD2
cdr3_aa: CASSQVSLAAAYNEQFF
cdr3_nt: TGCGCCAGCAGCCAAGTTTCCCTAGCGGCAGCCTACAATGAGCAGTTCTTC

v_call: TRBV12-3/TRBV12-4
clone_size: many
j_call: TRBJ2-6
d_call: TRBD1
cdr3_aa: CASSSTGGPSGANVLTF
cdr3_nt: TGTGCCAGCAGTTCGACAGGGGGCCCCTCTGGGGCCAACGTCCTGACTTTC

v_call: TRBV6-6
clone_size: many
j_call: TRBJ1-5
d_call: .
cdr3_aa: CASSYSVGASNQPQHF
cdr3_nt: TGTGCCAGCAGTTACTCAGTGGGGGCGAGCAATCAGCCCCAGCATTTT

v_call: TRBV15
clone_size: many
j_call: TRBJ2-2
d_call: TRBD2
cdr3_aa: CATSGTRKRNGELFF
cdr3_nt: TGTGCCACCAGCGGGACTAGGAAGAGAAACGGGGAGCTGTTTTTT

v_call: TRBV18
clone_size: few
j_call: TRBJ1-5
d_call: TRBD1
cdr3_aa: CASSPTGGADQPQHF
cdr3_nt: TGTGCCAGCTCACCAACAGGGGGCGCGGATCAGCCCCAGCATTTT

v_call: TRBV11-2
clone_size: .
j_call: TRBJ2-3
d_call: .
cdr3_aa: CASSARTTDTQYF
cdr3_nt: TGTGCCAGCTCGGCTCGGACCACAGATACGCAGTATTTT

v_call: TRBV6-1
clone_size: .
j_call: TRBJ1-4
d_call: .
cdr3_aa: CASSGHTATNEKLFF
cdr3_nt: TGTGCCAGCAGTGGACACACGGCAACTAATGAAAAACTGTTTTTT

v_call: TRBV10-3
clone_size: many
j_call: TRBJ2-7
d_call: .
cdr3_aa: CASRSVTDTYEQYF
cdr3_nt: TGTGCCTCCAGGTCCGTAACAGACACCTACGAGCAGTACTTC

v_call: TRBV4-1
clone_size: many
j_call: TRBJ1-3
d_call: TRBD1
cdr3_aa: CASSQKAFDRGFGNTIYF
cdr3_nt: TGCGCCAGCAGCCAGAAGGCCTTCGACAGGGGGTTTGGAAACACCATATATTTT

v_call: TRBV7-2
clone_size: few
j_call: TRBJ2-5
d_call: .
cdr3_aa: CASSLSGDQETQYF
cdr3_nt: TGTGCCAGCAGTCTCTCAGGGGACCAAGAGACCCAGTACTTC

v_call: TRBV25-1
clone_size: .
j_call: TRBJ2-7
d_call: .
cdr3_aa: CASSVASAYEQYF
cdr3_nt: TGTGCCAGCAGTGTGGCCAGTGCCTACGAGCAGTACTTC

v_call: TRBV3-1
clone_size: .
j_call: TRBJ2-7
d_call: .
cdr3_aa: CASSQEGARIRYEQYF
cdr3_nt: TGTGCCAGCAGCCAAGAGGGCGCACGGATTCGATACGAGCAGTACTTC